Presented here are 20 T cell receptor beta chains from one specimen sequenced in a study of control samples from healthy donors and cancer patients. The assay was immunoSEQ multiplex PCR, and TCRdb's table has in-frame clones only and misses some. The profile shows about 120,000 clones, about 87% of them singletons. Sample: blood. These receptor sequences come from a man aged 35-49 years in good health.

DNA for the CDR3: TGTGCCTGGATTCGACGACAGGATCGCACGGAAAAACTGTTTTTT. Amino acids: CAWIRRQDRTEKLFF. The chain recombines TRBV30 with TRBJ1-4, with TRBD1 as a possible D gene (6 bases). The CDR3 runs 15 residues. The germline V gene encodes CDR1 GTSNPN and CDR2 SVGIG (reference sequence). The V end was cut by 4 bases, the J end by 8 bases, with 20 bases between.

The rearrangement uses TRBV2 and TRBJ2-2; D is undetermined. This CDR3 region has 16 residues. V lost 3 bases and J 0 bases, leaving 11 bases between the germline ends. Germline loops: CDR1 SNHLY, CDR2 FYNNEI. The CDR3 DNA is TGTGCCAGCAGTGACCAGCCACTTACGAACACCGGGGAGCTGTTTTTT. Amino acid sequence: CASSDQPLTNTGELFF.

This chain links TRBV25-1 with TRBJ2-3, with a possible D match to TRBD1 (6 bases). V was clipped by 6 bases and J by 3 bases, with 16 bases between them. This CDR3 spans 15 amino acids. CDR1 MGHDK and CDR2 SYGVNS come from the germline V gene. CDR3 in amino acids: CASSNRVGVTDTQYF. In DNA, the CDR3 is TGTGCCAGCAGCAACAGGGTTGGGGTAACAGATACGCAGTATTTT.

The chain recombines TRBV24-1 with TRBJ2-2; D perhaps matches TRBD1 (6 bases). CDR3 size: 16 residues. Germline CDR1 and CDR2: KGHDR and SFDVKD. V lost 0 bases and J 4 bases, leaving 11 bases between the germline ends. The CDR3 is CATSDLGGAGTGELFF. CDR3 nucleotide sequence: TGTGCCACCAGTGATTTGGGGGGCGCAGGCACCGGGGAGCTGTTTTTT.

CDR3 sequence: CASSYLTEAWNEQYF. In DNA form, the CDR3 reads TGTGCCAGCAGTTACTTAACAGAAGCTTGGAACGAGCAGTACTTC. The chain employs TRBV6-5 and TRBJ2-7; no firm D call. This CDR3 comprises 15 residues. Per the germline V gene, CDR1 is MNHEY and CDR2 is SVGAGI. V lost 1 base, J lost 5 bases, and 15 bases lay in between.

This chain links TRBV6-6 with TRBJ2-5; TRBD1 aligns across 10 bases. This CDR3 is 14 amino acids long. J lost 7 bases, V lost 6 bases, and 8 bases had no gene match. Germline V gives CDR1 MNHNY, CDR2 SVGAGI (reference sequence). Here the CDR3 DNA reads TGTGCCAGCAGCCGCGGGACAGGGGATGCGACCCAGTACTTC. Its translation is CASSRGTGDATQYF.

This clone has only a few counts. The rearrangement uses TRBV2 and TRBJ2-2, with 8 bases fitting TRBD1. CDR3 length equals 15 residues. The ends lost 6 bases at V and 0 bases at J; junction bases unmatched: 3. Germline CDR1 is SNHLY and CDR2 is FYNNEI. Here the CDR3 DNA reads TGTGCCAGCAGCGGGGACAGGACGAACACCGGGGAGCTGTTTTTT. It encodes CASSGDRTNTGELFF.

This sequence joins TRBV4-1 and TRBJ2-7; 10 positions agree with TRBD1. The CDR3 sequence is 15 residues long. Losses at the gene ends were 3 bases for V and 5 bases for J; bases not matched to a gene: 7. The germline V gene encodes CDR1 MGHRA and CDR2 YSYEKL. Here the CDR3 reads CASSQLGDRGHEQYF. The CDR3 bases are TGCGCCAGCAGCCAGTTAGGGGACAGGGGCCACGAGCAGTACTTC.

This chain joins TRBV6-5 and TRBJ1-5, with TRBD1 as a possible D gene (5 bases). Germline loops: CDR1 MNHEY, CDR2 SVGAGI. This CDR3 spans 15 amino acids. The V and J ends lost 0 bases and 7 bases respectively, with 13 bases between them. For the CDR3, the DNA is TGTGCCAGCAGTTACTCGGCAGGGAAAGGACAGCCCCAGCATTTT. Translating it yields CASSYSAGKGQPQHF.

This chain connects TRBV24-1 to TRBJ2-1, with D perhaps matching TRBD2 (6 bases). Germline-derived CDR1 and CDR2 are KGHDR and SFDVKD. The CDR3 is made up of 15 amino acids. Trimming removed 1 base from V and 1 base from J, with 7 bases in between. The CDR3 DNA reads TGTGCCACCAGTGATTTCGGGGGTTCCTACAATGAGCAGTTCTTC. Residues: CATSDFGGSYNEQFF.

The gene calls are TRBV7-2 and TRBJ2-3; a possible D gene is TRBD2 (5 bases). From germline, CDR1 is SGHTA and CDR2 FQGNSA. CDR3 length: 15 amino acids. The V end lost 2 bases, the J end lost 6 bases, and 15 bases lay between the germline ends. CDR3: CASSLLLVGVDTQYF. The CDR3, as DNA: TGTGCCAGCAGCTTATTGCTAGTCGGGGTGGATACGCAGTATTTT.

V gene TRBV30 combines with J gene TRBJ1-1; no firm D call. V was pared by 0 bases and J by 1 base, with 9 bases between. This CDR3 has 14 residues. Germline CDR1 and CDR2: GTSNPN and SVGIG (reference sequence). CDR3 in amino acids: CAWSVRTENTEAFF. The CDR3 DNA reads as TGTGCCTGGAGTGTAAGGACCGAGAACACTGAAGCTTTCTTT.

Regarding this clone: The sample contains more than one DNA sequence encoding this CDR3. The CDR3 sequence: CASSELQDTEAFF. CDR3 nucleotides: TGTGCCAGCAGTGAACTTCAGGACACTGAAGCTTTCTTT. The chain recombines TRBV2 with TRBJ1-1, with unresolved D. The CDR3 extends over 13 amino acids. V was clipped by 2 bases and J by 3 bases, with 7 bases between them. The germline gives CDR1 SNHLY, CDR2 FYNNEI.

This clone was seen a few times. This chain links TRBV3-1 (or the pseudogene TRBV3-2) with TRBJ1-4; 10 positions match TRBD1. Germline V CDR1 and CDR2: LGHDT, YNNKEL (reference sequence). Germline trimming cut 5 bases from V and 5 bases from J; bases unmatched to any gene: 5. This CDR3 contains 15 residues. The CDR3 loop is CASSTRQGANEKLFF. CDR3 DNA: TGTGCCAGCAGCACACGACAGGGGGCAAATGAAAAACTGTTTTTT.

This clone occurred once. The chain links TRBV7-9 to TRBJ2-5, with 7 positions matching TRBD2. Germline V gene sequence: CDR1 SEHNR, CDR2 FQNEAQ (reference sequence). Unmatched junction bases numbered 3, after V lost 0 bases and J lost 2 bases. CDR3 length: 15 amino acids. This chain's CDR3 is CASSLARGGQETQYF. CDR3 sequence (DNA): TGTGCCAGCAGCTTAGCGCGGGGAGGGCAAGAGACCCAGTACTTC.

The CDR3 reads CASSEGTGLGDTQYF. In DNA, the CDR3 is TGTGCCAGCAGCGAGGGGACAGGACTTGGAGATACGCAGTATTTT. The chain is built from TRBV9 and TRBJ2-3; TRBD1 agrees at 8 bases. Germline trimming cut 3 bases from V and 5 bases from J; bases unmatched to any gene: 8. The CDR3 totals 15 residues. Germline lookup yields CDR1 SGDLS and CDR2 YYNGEE.

This clone was seen a single time. This rearrangement joins TRBV21-1 to TRBJ1-6; the table's D call, TRBD1, was not checked against the DNA. TRBV21-1 is a recognized pseudogene. This CDR3 contains 18 residues. The CDR3 nucleotides read TGTGCCAGCAGCACTCGACAGGGATATCGCTCCTATAATTCACCCCTCCACTTT. Protein: CASSTRQGYRSYNSPLHF.

This chain connects TRBV19 to TRBJ1-1, with a weak D call TRBD1 (6 bases). V was shortened by 5 bases and J by 4 bases, with 14 bases between the two germline ends. The CDR3 loop spans 14 amino acids. Germline values: CDR1 LNHDA, CDR2 SQIVND (reference sequence). DNA for the CDR3: TGTGCCAGTAGTCCCCAACAGGGCATCACTGAAGCTTTCTTT. Protein product: CASSPQQGITEAFF.

The chain joins TRBV6-2 or TRBV6-3 to TRBJ1-5; D perhaps matches TRBD1 (5 bases). The germline V gene encodes CDR1 MNHEY and CDR2 SVGEGT. This CDR3 has 17 amino acids. Trimming took 4 bases from V and 1 from J, leaving 17 bases between them. For the CDR3, the DNA is TGTGCCAGCAGTTCCCGTGGGGGAGGGGACAGCAATCAGCCCCAGCATTTT. It codes for CASSSRGGGDSNQPQHF.

The chain combines TRBV10-3 with TRBJ1-1; 8 bases agree with TRBD1. The trim removed 3 bases at V and 2 bases at J, leaving 5 bases unmatched. This CDR3 region has 15 residues. Per germline, CDR1 ENHRY and CDR2 SYGVKD. The CDR3, as DNA: TGTGCCATCAGTGACAGGGGGCAAATAAACACTGAAGCTTTCTTT. Encoded protein: CAISDRGQINTEAFF.